This T cell receptor (beta chain) was sequenced during a study of cytomegalovirus exposure and HLA in healthy donors. From germline, CDR1 is SGDLS and CDR2 YYNGEE. The CDR3 has 14 residues. V was pared by 6 bases and J by 1 base, with 13 bases between. Regarding the study as a whole: Among immune exposure information, only CMV serostatus was available.

This clone was seen more than once but under ten times. Its antigen is unidentified. Both 60 Vbeta primers and 13 Jbeta primers went into the PCR. As processed by the authors: A later analysis counted 80 million or so unique TCR beta chains, 9.5 million to 12 million shared. TCRdb's copy holds only in-frame clones and misses some; the assay was immunoSEQ multiplex PCR. That table furnishes V, J and clone size, whereas the DNA furnished D and trimming. The sample has some 130,000 clones, about 79% seen once. The TCR sequence derives from a man in his late teens or twenties in good health and CMV-seronegative. The V call is TRBV9, the J call TRBJ1-1, with D perhaps matching TRBD1 (6 bases). Sequences were obtained from PBMCs. CDR3: CASTKRQENTEAFF. CDR3 in DNA: TGTGCCAGCACCAAGCGACAGGAGAACACTGAAGCTTTCTTT.